This T cell receptor (beta chain) originates from a study of CD8+ T cells in alopecia areata. Treatment here: oral pan-JAK inhibitor, 5-10 mg twice daily. From alopecia areata patients, lesional scalp punch biopsies and peripheral blood were collected. Trimming took 1 base from V and 8 from J, leaving 6 bases between them. Germline-derived CDR1 and CDR2 are SGHAT and FQNNGV. CDR3 length: 12 residues. RNA extraction was followed by reverse transcription into cDNA, which acted as the sequencing template. The method was immunoSEQ multiplex PCR; TCRdb's version includes in-frame clones alone and lacks a portion of them. The sample yields 170,000 or so clones, roughly 64% seen once.

The source material was CD8+ T cells sorted from blood, sampled at week 24, from a patient treated with tofacitinib. This TCR was sampled from a human donor with alopecia areata. The chain uses TRBV11-2 and TRBJ2-1, with unresolved D. The CDR3 nucleotides are TGTGCCAGCAGCTTAGGCCCCCATGAGCAGTTCTTC. This translates into CASSLGPHEQFF.